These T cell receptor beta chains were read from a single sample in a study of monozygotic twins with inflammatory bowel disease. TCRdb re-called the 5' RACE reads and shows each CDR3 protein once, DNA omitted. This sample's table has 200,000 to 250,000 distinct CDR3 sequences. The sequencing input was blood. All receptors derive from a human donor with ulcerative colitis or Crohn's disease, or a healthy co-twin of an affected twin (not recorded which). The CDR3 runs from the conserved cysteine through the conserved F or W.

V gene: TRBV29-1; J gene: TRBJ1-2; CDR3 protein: CSVTPSNRGFYTF
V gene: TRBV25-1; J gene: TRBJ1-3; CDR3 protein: CASSERGSGNTIYF
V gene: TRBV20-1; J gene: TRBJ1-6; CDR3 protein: CSANTGASPLHF
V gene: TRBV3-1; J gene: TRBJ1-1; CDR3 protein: CASSQGSGRSPEAFF
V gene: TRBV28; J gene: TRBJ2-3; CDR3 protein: CASRTSGYTDTQYF
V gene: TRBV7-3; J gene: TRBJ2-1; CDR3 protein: CASSFMVAGDSNNEQFF
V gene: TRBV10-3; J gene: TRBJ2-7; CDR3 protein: CAISDQGYEQYF
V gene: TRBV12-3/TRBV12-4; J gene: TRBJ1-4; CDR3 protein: CASSFGREKLFF
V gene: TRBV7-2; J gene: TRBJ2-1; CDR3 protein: CASSLASATSNEQFF
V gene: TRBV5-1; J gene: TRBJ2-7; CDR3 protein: CASSSGTGGDEQYF
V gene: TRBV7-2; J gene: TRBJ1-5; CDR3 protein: CASSFLGGSQPQHF
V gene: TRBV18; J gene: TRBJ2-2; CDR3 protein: CASSIIATGELFF
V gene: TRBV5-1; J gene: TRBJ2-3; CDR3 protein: CASRWSSSNTDTQYF
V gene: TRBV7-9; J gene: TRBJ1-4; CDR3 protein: CASSLTDRAKLFF
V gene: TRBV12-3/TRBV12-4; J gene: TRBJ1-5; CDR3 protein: CASSPEGAVNQPQHF
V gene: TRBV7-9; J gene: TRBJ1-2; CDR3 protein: CASSPRTGTYGYTF
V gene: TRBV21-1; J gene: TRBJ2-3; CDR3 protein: CASSLQPEDTQYF
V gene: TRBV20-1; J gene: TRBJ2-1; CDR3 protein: CSARTWGGNEQFF
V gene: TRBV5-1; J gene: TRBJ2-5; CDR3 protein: CASSLVAGPETQYF
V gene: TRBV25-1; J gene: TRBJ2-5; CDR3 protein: CASSADRGLLETQYF
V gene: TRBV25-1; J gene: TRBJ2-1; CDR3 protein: CASSESGLAGREQFF
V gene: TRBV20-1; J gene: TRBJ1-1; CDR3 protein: CSAHGNTEAFF
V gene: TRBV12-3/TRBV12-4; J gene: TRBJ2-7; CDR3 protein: CASSPGAPYEQYF
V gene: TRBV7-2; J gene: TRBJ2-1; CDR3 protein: CASSLSGGGNEQFF
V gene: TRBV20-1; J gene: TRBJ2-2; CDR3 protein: CSARVRGNTGELFF
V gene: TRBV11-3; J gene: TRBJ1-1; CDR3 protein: CASSLEPSLNTEAFF
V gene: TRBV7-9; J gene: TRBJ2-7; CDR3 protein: CASSLGIEQYF
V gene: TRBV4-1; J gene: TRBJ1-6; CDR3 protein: CASSQEPGHGSSPLHF
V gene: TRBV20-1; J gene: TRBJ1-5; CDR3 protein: CSATEGQTDQPQHF
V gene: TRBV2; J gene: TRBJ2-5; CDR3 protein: CASSAVAGSKQTQYF
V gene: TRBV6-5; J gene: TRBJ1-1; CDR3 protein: CASSSRQANTEAFF
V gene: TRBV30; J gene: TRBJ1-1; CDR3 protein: CAWSFANTEAFF
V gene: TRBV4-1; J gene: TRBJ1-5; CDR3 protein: CASSQEGLSNQPQHF